These 16 T cell receptor beta chains were all obtained from the same sample, sequenced in a study of Graves' ophthalmopathy and Graves' hyperthyroidism. CDR3 regions of TCR beta were amplified from RNA transcripts. Second-round multiplex PCR came after first-round RT-PCR with HTBI primers. One entry per CDR3 protein, called by TCRdb with MiXCR from the multiplex PCR reads. This table has about 740,000 distinct CDR3 sequences, about 44% appearing once. Sequences were obtained from peripheral blood. The origin of the receptors is an adult man with Graves' ophthalmopathy.

Ten or more counts support this clonotype. J is TRBJ2-7 and V is TRBV2, with D perhaps matching TRBD1 (5 bases). Germline-derived CDR1 and CDR2 are SNHLY and FYNNEI. V lost 3 bases and J lost 4, with 10 bases in between. This CDR3 contains 13 residues. Here the CDR3 reads CASSERQGYEQYF. For the CDR3, the DNA is TGTGCCAGCAGTGAGCGGCAGGGTTACGAGCAGTACTTC.

The V and J genes are TRBV12-3 or TRBV12-4 and TRBJ1-3, with D unclear. Trimming took off 9 bases at V and 0 bases at J, with 12 bases between the two ends. The CDR3 runs 14 residues. The CDR3 is CASSDGPSGNTIYF. CDR3 nucleotides: TGTGCCAGTTCGGACGGCCCCTCTGGAAACACCATATATTTT.

Turning to this clonotype: With a much larger clone just one base away, this may be a read error. The DNA of the CDR3 is TGTGCCAGCAGCTCTCCCCGGGACAGGGACGAGCGGTACTTC. Its protein is CASSSPRDRDERYF. The chain joins TRBV7-2 to TRBJ2-7, with 9 bases matching TRBD1. This CDR3 spans 14 amino acids. Germline values: CDR1 SGHTA, CDR2 FQGNSA.

V usage is TRBV20-1 and J usage is TRBJ1-4; D not certain. Germline V gene data show CDR1 as DFQATT and CDR2 as SNEGSKA (reference sequence). The CDR3 spans 15 residues. V shed 1 base and J shed 3 bases, with 12 bases lying between them. The CDR3 loop is CSARGALGSNEKLFF. The DNA for the CDR3 is TGCAGTGCTAGAGGTGCATTAGGGTCTAATGAAAAACTGTTTTTT.

This clonotype was seen a few times. The genes are TRBV7-2 and TRBJ2-7; D may match TRBD1 or TRBD2 (6 bases each). The CDR3 spans 16 residues. The germline gives CDR1 SGHTA, CDR2 FQGNSA. Trimming stripped 9 bases from V and 2 bases from J, with 23 bases between. CDR3 in DNA: TGTGCCAGTCGGTCACAGGGCGGGGAGAGGCCCTACGAGCAGTACTTC. Amino acid sequence: CASRSQGGERPYEQYF.

About this clonotype: Just one base apart from a much larger clone, this may be a read error. This chain links TRBV19 with TRBJ1-5; D not certain. V lost 5 bases, J lost 3 bases, and 14 bases lay in between. Germline CDR1 LNHDA, CDR2 SQIVND (reference sequence). This CDR3 has 15 amino acids. CDR3 loop: CASSGFAGSNQPQHF. As DNA, the CDR3 is TGTGCCAGTAGTGGGTTCGCAGGTTCCAATCAGCCCCAGCATTTT.

This clonotype turned up a few times. The CDR3 nucleotides read TGTGCCAGCAGCGCGTCCCCCACGTCGGTCTACGAGCAGTACTTC. Translation gives CASSASPTSVYEQYF. The chain uses TRBV10-3 and TRBJ2-7; D is unresolved. This CDR3 contains 15 residues. V was clipped by 10 bases and J by 3 bases, with 22 bases between them. Germline-derived CDR1 and CDR2 are ENHRY and SYGVKD.

The rearrangement joins TRBV7-9 to TRBJ2-2; D gene uncertain. Germline CDR1 is SEHNR and CDR2 is FQNEAQ (reference sequence). Trimming removed 11 bases at V and 6 bases at J, with 10 bases between. There are 11 residues in the CDR3. The CDR3 sequence is CAWTPAGELFF. As DNA, the CDR3 is TGTGCCTGGACCCCCGCCGGGGAGCTGTTTTTT. The full variable domain, rest sourced from reference TRBV7-9 and TRBJ2-2, is DTGVSQNPRHKITKRGQNVTFRCDPISEHNRLYWYRQTLGQGPEFLTYFQNEAQLEKSRLLSDRFSAERPKGSFSTLEIQRTEQGDSAMYLCAWTPAGELFFGEGSRLTVL.

The rearrangement joins TRBV10-3 to TRBJ1-1, with D perhaps TRBD1 (5 bases). From germline, CDR1 is ENHRY and CDR2 SYGVKD. Trimming pared 10 bases from V and 8 bases from J, leaving 11 bases between. This CDR3 comprises 10 residues. Written as DNA, the CDR3 is TGTGCCAGCACTCGGACAGAAGCTTTCTTT. This translates into CASTRTEAFF.

V is TRBV15 and J is TRBJ1-6; 8 positions agree with TRBD1. This CDR3 has 14 residues. The V gene end was trimmed by 4 bases and the J gene end by 8 bases; junction bases not matched to a gene: 4. CDR1 and CDR2 from the germline V gene are LNHNV and YYDKDF (reference sequence). The CDR3, as DNA: TGTGCCACCAGCATAGACAGGGGATATTCACCCCTCCACTTT. Protein product: CATSIDRGYSPLHF.

On this clonotype itself: One end of the junction is discordant with germline, which a read error may explain. V is TRBV7-3 and J is TRBJ2-1; TRBD2 agrees at 8 bases. There are 16 residues in the CDR3. Germline CDR1 is SGHTA and CDR2 is FQGTGA. This CDR3 reads CASSLEISGAPREQFF. For the CDR3, the DNA is TGTGCCAGTAGCTTAGAGATTAGCGGGGCCCCTCGTGAGCAGTTCTTC.

This rearrangement joins TRBV25-1 to TRBJ2-3; a weak D match, TRBD1 (6 bases). Germline assignment: CDR1 MGHDK and CDR2 SYGVNS. With 6 bases removed from V and 1 base from J, the gap between germline ends came to 17 bases. This CDR3 has 16 residues. The DNA of the CDR3 is TGTGCCAGCAGCCGGGGACAAACGTCGGGCACAGATACGCAGTATTTT. Residues: CASSRGQTSGTDTQYF.

This clonotype was counted between two and nine times. The rearrangement uses TRBV25-1 and TRBJ2-2; 7 positions agree with TRBD1. V dropped 11 bases and J dropped 4; count of bases not matched to a gene: 7. Germline V CDR1 and CDR2: MGHDK, SYGVNS. The CDR3 has 13 residues. The CDR3 sequence is CAGQAPSTGELFF. In DNA, the CDR3 is TGTGCCGGACAGGCCCCGAGCACCGGGGAGCTGTTTTTT.

The V call is TRBV20-1, the J call TRBJ1-5, with TRBD1 matching over 7 bases. After removal of 6 bases from V and 5 bases from J, the junction contained 10 bases not matched to a gene. CDR3 length: 14 residues. The V gene's germline CDR1 is DFQATT and CDR2 SNEGSKA (reference sequence). The CDR3 loop reads CSAAEGRGYQPQHF. The CDR3 nucleotides are TGCAGTGCCGCGGAGGGCAGGGGGTATCAGCCCCAGCATTTT.

This clonotype showed up many times. The chain combines TRBV14 with TRBJ1-6; the D gene is possibly TRBD1 (6 bases). This CDR3 has 15 residues. The ends were cut back, 0 bases at V and 7 bases at J, with 10 bases in the middle. CDR1 is SGHDN, CDR2 FVKESK, per germline. DNA for the CDR3: TGTGCCAGCAGCCAAGAACTACAGGGAAATTCACCCCTCCACTTT. Amino acids: CASSQELQGNSPLHF. Variable domain in full (rest from reference TRBV14 and TRBJ1-6): EAGVTQFPSHSVIEKGQTVTLRCDPISGHDNLYWYRRVMGKEIKFLLHFVKESKQDESGMPNNRFLAERTGGTYSTLKVQPAELEDSGVYFCASSQELQGNSPLHFGNGTRLTVT.

This chain joins TRBV2 and TRBJ1-3; D gene uncertain. The CDR3 runs 15 residues. Germline loops: CDR1 SNHLY, CDR2 FYNNEI. V shed 5 bases and J shed 0 bases, with 11 bases lying between them. The CDR3 DNA sequence: TGTGCCAGCAGTTTAAGTCGTTCCTCTGGAAACACCATATATTTT. Encoded protein: CASSLSRSSGNTIYF.